This is a list of T cell receptor beta chains from one sample in a study of blood T cell repertoires in COVID-19. This table comes from immunoSEQ multiplex PCR, and its TCRdb copy is limited to in-frame clones, with some not included. The sample includes about 240,000 clones, roughly 81% seen only once; the top ten take roughly 8%. Source material: peripheral blood. All receptors come from a woman of 80 years or more with COVID-19, enrolled during active disease. Each CDR3 is given with its conserved first and last residue. The D gene is left open where the match is weak. Rows may omit the clone size; those that give it use once, few, many or a size class.

NA	TRBV5-1	NA	TRBJ2-2	TGCGCCAGCAGCTTGGTAGAGCTAGTTCCCGCCGGGGAGCTGTTTTTT	CASSLVELVPAGELFF
TRBD1	TRBV27	NA	TRBJ2-1	TGTGCCAGCACCAAACAGGGGGTTCTGGGTGAGCAGTTCTTC	CASTKQGVLGEQFF
NA	TRBV19	NA	TRBJ1-2	TGTGCCAGTAGTATAAACAGTCCTAACTATGGCTACACCTTC	CASSINSPNYGYTF
NA	TRBV7-2	NA	TRBJ2-5	TGTGCCAGCAGCCTGAGGCGGCTTGCGGAGACCCAGTACTTC	CASSLRRLAETQYF
NA	TRBV30	NA	TRBJ2-4	TGTGCCTGGAGTGGGGGAGATCTAGCCAAAAACATTCAGTACTTC	CAWSGGDLAKNIQYF
TRBD1	TRBV6-5	NA	TRBJ1-2	TGTGCCAGCAGTCTCTCGACAGGGGGCCATGGCTACACCTTC	CASSLSTGGHGYTF
NA	TRBV6-5	NA	TRBJ1-2	TGTGCCAGCAGGCAAACAGGGATTTCCTATGGCTACACCTTC	CASRQTGISYGYTF
NA	TRBV7-9	NA	TRBJ1-2	TGTGCCAGCAGCTATAACAGCTATGGCTACACCTTC	CASSYNSYGYTF
NA	TRBV18	NA	TRBJ2-7	TGTGCCAGCTCACCACCCTTACTCGGGTCCTACGAGCAGTACTTC	CASSPPLLGSYEQYF
NA	TRBV5-4	NA	TRBJ2-7	TGTGCCAGCTCCCTGGCGAGCCAGGGGGGCCGGAGGTACGAGCAGTACTTC	CASSLASQGGRRYEQYF
NA	TRBV19	NA	TRBJ1-2	TGTGCCAGTAGTAGGGGAGACTTGTATGGCTACACCTTC	CASSRGDLYGYTF
NA	TRBV2	NA	TRBJ1-2	TGTGCCAGCAGGGAAATTGAGGATGGCTACACCTTC	CASREIEDGYTF
NA	TRBV3-1/TRBV3-2	NA	TRBJ1-3	TGTGCCAGCAGCCTTCGGGGGGGGACGGGTGGAAACACCATATATTTT	CASSLRGGTGGNTIYF
NA	TRBV10-3	NA	TRBJ2-7	TGTGCCATCAGCCAGGGGGGTACAACTAGCTCCTACGAGCAGTACTTC	CAISQGGTTSSYEQYF
NA	TRBV18	NA	TRBJ1-1	TGTGCCAGCTCACTCGTAATGAACACTGAAGCTTTCTTT	CASSLVMNTEAFF
TRBD2	TRBV7-3	NA	TRBJ2-5	TGTGCCAGCAGCCCACAACGTCGCGGGAGGGGAGAGACCCAGTACTTC	CASSPQRRGRGETQYF
TRBD2	TRBV10-3	NA	TRBJ2-3	TGTGCCATCAGTTCACTAGCGGGATCAGATACGCAGTATTTT	CAISSLAGSDTQYF
NA	TRBV6-5	NA	TRBJ2-5	TGTGCCAGCATTCGCGGGGCCGGAGGGGAGACCCAGTACTTC	CASIRGAGGETQYF
NA	TRBV3-1/TRBV3-2	NA	TRBJ2-3	TGTGCCAGCAGCCTGTGGAAGGGGTTGGCAGATACGCAGTATTTT	CASSLWKGLADTQYF
NA	TRBV10-3	NA	TRBJ1-1	TGTGCCATCGCCCCTATCGGGGGGAACACTGAAGCTTTCTTT	CAIAPIGGNTEAFF
TRBD2	TRBV5-1	NA	TRBJ2-7	TGCGCCAGCAGCCCGGGGGGACTAGCGGGAGGGTACGAGCAGTACTTC	CASSPGGLAGGYEQYF
NA	TRBV15	NA	TRBJ1-1	TGTGCCACCAGCAGAGCTGTAGACAGGTACACTGAAGCTTTCTTT	CATSRAVDRYTEAFF
NA	TRBV3-1/TRBV3-2	NA	TRBJ1-3	TGTGCCACCCAACCGGGGGGATCTGGAAACACCATATATTTT	CATQPGGSGNTIYF
NA	TRBV11-2	NA	TRBJ2-1	TGTGCCAGCAGCTTAGACAGGGGTAGTCACAATGAGCAGTTCTTC	CASSLDRGSHNEQFF
TRBD1	TRBV18	few	TRBJ1-1	TGTGCCAGCTCACCCCTTGGAGCAGGCAGGGGGCGGCTGAATCCTGAAGCTTTCTTT	CASSPLGAGRGRLNPEAFF
NA	TRBV19	few	TRBJ1-3	TGTGCCAGTACCCCTCTAAGCTCTGGAAACACCATATATTTT	CASTPLSSGNTIYF
NA	TRBV6-5	NA	TRBJ2-1	TGTGCCAGCAGCCAAACAGGGCCCCCCAGGTTCGGGCAGTTCTTC	CASSQTGPPRFGQFF
TRBD2	TRBV5-4	NA	TRBJ2-7	TGTGCCAGCAGCCTACTAGCGGGAGTGGGGGAGCAGTACTTC	CASSLLAGVGEQYF
NA	TRBV18	NA	TRBJ1-3	TGTGCCAGCTCACCTTTACAGGGCGCCAGTAGAAACACCATATATTTT	CASSPLQGASRNTIYF
TRBD1	TRBV25-1	NA	TRBJ1-6	TGTGCCAGCAAAGGACAGGGGTTTCTGTCACCCCTCCACTTT	CASKGQGFLSPLHF
TRBD1	TRBV28	NA	TRBJ1-5	TGTGCCAGCAGTTTCATTGGACAGGGGGCAATCGGCAATCAGCCCCAGCATTTT	CASSFIGQGAIGNQPQHF
NA	TRBV13	NA	TRBJ2-4	TGTGCCAGCAGCTTAGGTGGCAGCAAAAACATTCAGTACTTC	CASSLGGSKNIQYF
NA	TRBV13	NA	TRBJ2-7	TGTGCCAGCAGCCCCCACCCCAGGTCCTACGAGCAGTACTTC	CASSPHPRSYEQYF
TRBD2	TRBV11-1	NA	TRBJ2-5	TGTGCCAGCAGCTTAGACGGCGGGGGGGCCGGAGAGACCCAGTACTTC	CASSLDGGGAGETQYF
NA	TRBV5-1	once	TRBJ2-1	TGCGCCAGCAGCTTCAGCCCCCCAGGGTACAATGAGCAGTTCTTC	CASSFSPPGYNEQFF
TRBD1	TRBV10-3	NA	TRBJ1-4	TGTGCCATCCGCCCAGGGGGTATAGAAAAACTGTTTTTT	CAIRPGGIEKLFF
TRBD2	TRBV7-3	NA	TRBJ2-7	TGTGCCAGCAGGATGGGACTAGCTTACGAGCAGTACTTC	CASRMGLAYEQYF
NA	TRBV29-1	NA	TRBJ1-1	TGCAGCGTTGGCCCCCCCGGGGGAGGAATCCTTGAAGCTTTCTTT	CSVGPPGGGILEAFF
NA	TRBV5-1	NA	TRBJ2-3	TGCGCCAGCAGCAAGGGACACACAGATACGCAGTATTTT	CASSKGHTDTQYF
NA	TRBV5-6	NA	TRBJ1-5	TGTGCCAGCAGCTTGTACGACAGCTTGATTAATCAGCCCCAGCATTTT	CASSLYDSLINQPQHF
NA	TRBV12-3/TRBV12-4	few	TRBJ1-1	TGTGCCAGCACAACTACGAACAGGGTTGAAGCTTTCTTT	CASTTTNRVEAFF
NA	TRBV6-1	NA	TRBJ1-1	TGTGCCAGCAGTGAACCGGTTGGCACTGAAGCTTTCTTT	CASSEPVGTEAFF
TRBD2	TRBV29-1	NA	TRBJ2-1	TGCAGCGTCACTAGCGGTTCCTACAATGAGCAGTTCTTC	CSVTSGSYNEQFF
NA	TRBV20-1	NA	TRBJ1-3	TGCAGTGCTAGTCTGACAGGCTCTGGAAACACCATATATTTT	CSASLTGSGNTIYF
NA	TRBV20-1	once	TRBJ1-2	TGCAGTGGCAGAACTAACTATGGCTACACCTTC	CSGRTNYGYTF
NA	TRBV5-1	NA	TRBJ2-3	TGCGCCAGCAGCTTTAGGGACAATACAGATACGCAGTATTTT	CASSFRDNTDTQYF
TRBD1	TRBV5-8	once	TRBJ1-5	TGTGCCAGCAGCGGGGGGCAGGGGGGACAGCCCCAGCATTTT	CASSGGQGGQPQHF
TRBD1	TRBV5-1	NA	TRBJ1-2	TGCGCCAGCAGCTTAATCCCGGACAGGGTTGGTGGCTACACCTTC	CASSLIPDRVGGYTF
NA	TRBV19	NA	TRBJ2-3	TGTGCCAGTAGTATCCAGGGCCGTAAGCGCACAGATACGCAGTATTTT	CASSIQGRKRTDTQYF
TRBD1	TRBV3-1/TRBV3-2	NA	TRBJ2-5	TGTGCCAGCAGCCACGGGACAGGGGGACAAGAGACCCAGTACTTC	CASSHGTGGQETQYF
NA	TRBV6-4	NA	TRBJ1-1	TGTGCCAGCAGTCCGACAGGCTCAAAGGGGTACACTGAAGCTTTCTTT	CASSPTGSKGYTEAFF
NA	TRBV11-2	NA	TRBJ2-7	TGTGCCAGCAGCTCGTACACCTACGAGCAGTACTTC	CASSSYTYEQYF
NA	TRBV7-2	NA	TRBJ2-7	TGTGCCAGCAGCTTACGGGAGGCCCGAGGGGGGGTTTACGAGCAGTACTTC	CASSLREARGGVYEQYF